This T cell receptor (beta chain) is drawn from a study of technical replicates of blood from a few donors. TCRdb keeps only in-frame clones here, not all; method: immunoSEQ multiplex PCR. The repertoire holds tens of thousands of clones, with 95% to 96% as singletons. The germline V gene encodes CDR1 SGHDN and CDR2 FVKESK. This CDR3 has 13 residues. Trimming took 4 bases from V and 3 from J, leaving 8 bases between them. This chain uses TRBV14 with TRBJ2-3; the D is unclear. Sample: T cells isolated from PBMCs. This TCR was sampled from a human donor in good health. The CDR3 DNA reads TGTGCCAGCAGCCCGCATAGTACAGATACGCAGTATTTT. Protein: CASSPHSTDTQYF. The full variable domain, with the rest looked up from reference TRBV14 and TRBJ2-3, is EAGVTQFPSHSVIEKGQTVTLRCDPISGHDNLYWYRRVMGKEIKFLLHFVKESKQDESGMPNNRFLAERTGGTYSTLKVQPAELEDSGVYFCASSPHSTDTQYFGPGTRLTVL.